This entry lists 24 T cell receptor beta chains sequenced from one sample in a study of T cell responses to AZD1222 COVID-19 vaccine. Clones were sequenced by immunoSEQ multiplex PCR, and TCRdb holds only the in-frame ones, with some missing. The table lists approximately 160,000 clones, just under 95% of them singletons. The sequencing here drew on peripheral blood, taken on day 0 of AZD1222 vaccination. These receptors were collected from an adult in good health.

The genes are TRBV20-1 and TRBJ1-1; D remains unclear. V dropped 3 bases and J dropped 6 bases, with 14 bases sitting between them. This CDR3 spans 13 amino acids. Per germline, CDR1 DFQATT and CDR2 SNEGSKA (reference sequence). The CDR3 nucleotides read TGCAGTGCTAGTCCTACTGAGTGGGCTGAAGCTTTCTTT. This codes for CSASPTEWAEAFF.

The rearrangement uses TRBV5-1 and TRBJ2-7; D unresolved. The CDR3 is 14 residues long. Germline-derived CDR1 and CDR2 are SGHRS and YFSETQ. The germline V and J ends were trimmed by 0 bases and 2 bases, with 9 bases remaining between them. CDR3 region: CASSLAEPTYEQYF. The CDR3 coding sequence is TGCGCCAGCAGCTTGGCAGAACCTACCTACGAGCAGTACTTC.

This chain links TRBV6-5 with TRBJ1-4; tentative D call: TRBD1 (6 bases). CDR3 length: 13 amino acids. The V gene lost 0 bases and the J gene lost 11 bases, with 10 bases spanning the gap. The germline V gene has CDR1 MNHEY and CDR2 SVGAGI. The CDR3 DNA reads as TGTGCCAGCAGTTACTCGAGTAGGGGGAAACTGTTTTTT. It encodes CASSYSSRGKLFF.

The chain has TRBV4-1 and TRBJ1-2; possible D gene TRBD1, 5 bases. V was shortened by 3 bases and J by 2 bases, with 16 bases between the two germline ends. The germline V gene encodes CDR1 MGHRA and CDR2 YSYEKL. The CDR3 has 16 residues. In nucleotides, the CDR3 is TGCGCCAGCAGCCAGGTACCGGGACCAATAAACTATGGCTACACCTTC. Its protein is CASSQVPGPINYGYTF.

The chain recombines TRBV4-2 with TRBJ2-7; no clear D gene. Germline CDR1 reads LGHNA; CDR2 reads YNFKEQ. Trimming removed 0 bases from V and 3 bases from J, with 6 bases in between. The CDR3 runs 13 residues. Here the CDR3 DNA reads TGTGCCAGCAGCCAAGAATTCGGCTACGAGCAGTACTTC. This sequence encodes CASSQEFGYEQYF.

This chain connects TRBV2 to TRBJ2-3, with D tentatively TRBD2 (5 bases). The CDR3 is 13 amino acids. Trimming left V 5 bases short and J 1 base short, with 7 bases between. The germline V gene encodes CDR1 SNHLY and CDR2 FYNNEI. The CDR3 DNA reads as TGTGCCAGCAGTTTGGGAGGCACAGATACGCAGTATTTT. Protein: CASSLGGTDTQYF.

This clone occurred once. The chain links TRBV15 to TRBJ1-4; 11 bases fit TRBD1. Trimming took 4 bases from V and 3 from J; bases not matched to a gene: 1. CDR1 is LNHNV, CDR2 YYDKDF, per germline (reference sequence). The CDR3 is 15 residues long. Written as DNA, the CDR3 is TGTGCCACCAGCACGGGACAGGGGGCTAATGAAAAACTGTTTTTT. It encodes CATSTGQGANEKLFF.

This clone was recorded once. The chain uses TRBV6-5 and TRBJ1-1; tentatively, D is TRBD1 (5 bases). Germline V gene data show CDR1 as MNHEY and CDR2 as SVGAGI. V lost 8 bases and J 0 bases, leaving 10 bases between the germline ends. CDR3 length: 13 amino acids. CDR3 bases: TGTGCCAGCGGGGGGTCCATGAACACTGAAGCTTTCTTT. Its translation: CASGGSMNTEAFF.

This rearrangement joins TRBV7-9 to TRBJ2-2, with D possibly TRBD1 on 6 matching bases. The CDR3 contains 18 residues. Trimming took 5 bases from V and 1 from J, leaving 20 bases between them. Germline assignment: CDR1 SEHNR and CDR2 FQNEAQ (reference sequence). CDR3 loop: CASSTREKGHQNTGELFF. In nucleotides, the CDR3 is TGTGCCAGCAGCACGAGGGAAAAGGGACACCAGAACACCGGGGAGCTGTTTTTT.

This chain joins TRBV7-2 and TRBJ2-7; D may match TRBD1 or TRBD2 (5 bases each). Germline-derived CDR1 and CDR2 are SGHTA and FQGNSA. With 9 bases removed from V and 0 bases from J, the gap between germline ends came to 18 bases. The CDR3 totals 15 residues. The CDR3: CARLPGPSFSYEQYF. DNA for the CDR3: TGTGCCAGACTGCCGGGACCCAGTTTCTCCTACGAGCAGTACTTC.

This clone has a single count. The chain employs TRBV7-9 and TRBJ2-4, with 7 positions matching TRBD1. Per the germline V gene, CDR1 is SEHNR and CDR2 is FQNEAQ (reference sequence). The CDR3 spans 15 residues. V gave up 5 bases and J gave up 4 bases; unmatched junction bases: 8. CDR3 residues: CASSPEGGSKNIQYF. The CDR3 DNA reads as TGTGCCAGCAGCCCCGAAGGGGGCAGTAAAAACATTCAGTACTTC.

The chain carries TRBV3-1 (or the pseudogene TRBV3-2) and TRBJ1-2; 7 bases map to TRBD1. Unmatched junction bases numbered 7, after V lost 4 bases and J lost 5 bases. CDR3 length: 14 amino acids. Germline CDR1 is LGHDT and CDR2 is YNNKEL (reference sequence). CDR3 sequence: CASSPQTGTYGYTF. CDR3 nucleotide sequence: TGTGCCAGCAGCCCACAGACAGGGACTTATGGCTACACCTTC.

This chain links TRBV28 with TRBJ1-4, with D perhaps matching TRBD1 (5 bases). Trimming took 7 bases from V and 4 from J, leaving 22 bases between them. The germline V gene encodes CDR1 MDHEN and CDR2 SYDVKM. The CDR3 contains 17 residues. CDR3 nucleotides: TGTGCCAGCAATCCGCTTCCTTCCCAGGGATTTAATGAAAAACTGTTTTTT. Translation gives CASNPLPSQGFNEKLFF.

This clone came up once. This rearrangement joins TRBV30 to TRBJ1-1; 9 positions match TRBD1. This CDR3 is built from 13 residues. V trimming: 7 bases; J trimming: 11 bases; junction bases outside the gene matches: 14. Germline loops: CDR1 GTSNPN, CDR2 SVGIG (reference sequence). As DNA, the CDR3 is TGTGCCTTAGGGACAGGGAATCTGCCGCGGGCTTTCTTT. Residues: CALGTGNLPRAFF.

The chain links TRBV9 to TRBJ2-3; D not certain. The V end lost 3 bases, the J end lost 4 bases, and 15 bases lay between the germline ends. This CDR3 spans 15 amino acids. Germline V gene lookup returns CDR1 SGDLS and CDR2 YYNGEE. CDR3 DNA: TGTGCCAGCAGCGGCTCGGAACTGCCCGCAGATACGCAGTATTTT. Amino acid sequence: CASSGSELPADTQYF. Complete variable domain (other parts from reference TRBV9 and TRBJ2-3): DSGVTQTPKHLITATGQRVTLRCSPRSGDLSVYWYQQSLDQGLQFLIQYYNGEERAKGNILERFSAQQFPDLHSELNLSSLELGDSALYFCASSGSELPADTQYFGPGTRLTVL.

The V gene is TRBV28, the J gene TRBJ1-5, with 10 bases that match TRBD1. Trimming took 5 bases from V and 8 from J; bases not matched to a gene: 6. Germline V lookup: CDR1 MDHEN, CDR2 SYDVKM. This CDR3 is 14 amino acids long. This CDR3 is CASSPGQGVKPQHF. The CDR3 DNA reads as TGTGCCAGCAGTCCCGGACAGGGGGTTAAGCCCCAGCATTTT.

CDR3 in DNA: TGTGCCACCCACCAGGGGGGGGGACACAATGAGCAGTTCTTC. Its protein product is CATHQGGGHNEQFF. V and J are TRBV6-5 and TRBJ2-1, with D possibly being TRBD1 or TRBD2 (7 bases each). V was pared by 10 bases and J by 5 bases, with 18 bases between. From germline, CDR1 is MNHEY and CDR2 SVGAGI. This CDR3 is built from 14 residues.

The chain links TRBV9 to TRBJ2-1; a possible D gene is TRBD2 (6 bases). V lost 7 bases to trimming and J lost 9 bases, with 20 bases between them. Germline CDR1 reads SGDLS; CDR2 reads YYNGEE. This CDR3 region has 14 residues. CDR3 bases: TGTGCCAGCGGCAGAAACGGACTAAAGATTGAGCAGTTCTTC. This translates into CASGRNGLKIEQFF.

The V call is TRBV10-1, the J call TRBJ1-1; 7 bases line up with TRBD1. Germline CDR1 WNHNN, CDR2 SYGVQD (reference sequence). V shed 4 bases and J 1 base; nucleotides not matched to a gene: 3. The length of the CDR3 is 14 residues. CDR3 sequence: CASSAGGTNTEAFF. CDR3 bases: TGCGCCAGCAGTGCAGGGGGAACGAACACTGAAGCTTTCTTT.

This clone appeared a single time. The J gene is TRBJ1-6, the V gene TRBV7-9; 9 positions match TRBD1. J gave up 9 bases and V 1 base, and 7 bases lay outside the gene matches. Looked up from germline, CDR1 is SEHNR and CDR2 is FQNEAQ (reference sequence). The CDR3 runs to 16 residues. CDR3 nucleotides: TGTGCCAGCAGCTTAGTAAACAGGGGGCTCGTTTCACCCCTCCACTTT. Protein product: CASSLVNRGLVSPLHF. The full variable domain, with the rest looked up from reference TRBV7-9 and TRBJ1-6, is DTGVSQNPRHKITKRGQNVTFRCDPISEHNRLYWYRQTLGQGPEFLTYFQNEAQLEKSRLLSDRFSAERPKGSFSTLEIQRTEQGDSAMYLCASSLVNRGLVSPLHFGNGTRLTVT.

This clone occurred once. CDR3 in DNA: TGTGCCAGCAGCTTAACGAGGCCACCAGATACGCAGTATTTT. As protein: CASSLTRPPDTQYF. The chain carries TRBV7-2 and TRBJ2-3; D remains ambiguous. V gave up 2 bases and J gave up 4 bases, with 10 bases separating them. This CDR3 is built from 14 residues. The germline CDR1 and CDR2 sequences are SGHTA and FQGNSA.

The V gene is TRBV6-5, the J gene TRBJ1-6; 7 nucleotides match TRBD1. CDR3 length: 15 amino acids. The V segment lost 6 bases and the J segment 10 bases; nucleotides outside the gene matches: 12. CDR1 MNHEY and CDR2 SVGAGI come from the germline V gene. The CDR3 protein is CASRPEGAGNSPLHF. The CDR3 DNA reads as TGTGCCAGCAGGCCTGAGGGGGCCGGAAACTCACCCCTCCACTTT.

The V gene is TRBV6-1, the J gene TRBJ1-5; 7 nucleotides agree with TRBD1. The ends lost 3 bases at V and 4 bases at J; junction bases unmatched: 9. There are 16 residues in the CDR3. Germline-derived CDR1 and CDR2 are MNHNS and SASEGT. The CDR3 nucleotides read TGTGCCAGCAGTGAGAACGGGAGGGGGCTTAATCAGCCCCAGCATTTT. Amino acid sequence: CASSENGRGLNQPQHF.

The V gene is TRBV12-3 or TRBV12-4, the J gene TRBJ1-2; no reliable D call. CDR3 size: 13 residues. V lost 4 bases to trimming and J lost 4 bases, with 10 bases between them. CDR3: CASSSEEVYGYTF. The CDR3 nucleotides are TGTGCCAGCAGTTCCGAAGAGGTCTATGGCTACACCTTC.